What follows is one T cell receptor (beta chain) and its context. There is no known antigen for this receptor. Base qualities are not at hand, and no much larger clone is one base apart. These data are taken from a study of shared clonotypes between healthy human individuals (dated by TCRdb to the early 2020s). About the investigation overall: The cohort comprised two women and a few men aged 18 to 49 years. To estimate repertoire size and how much clonotype sharing occurs between individuals, the study deeply sequenced the blood TCR repertoires of a handful of healthy adults. To increase sequencing depth and limit assay-specific biases, different laboratories used diverse techniques to prepare libraries and sequence TCR repertoires. Leukapheresis yielded between about 0.94 and 9 billion PBMCs per donor.

Healthy HIV-negative adults with no recently reported acute infections or vaccinations were included as donors. Every donor was a Caucasian adult living in Nashville, Tennessee, USA. In the unsorted samples, 85 million to 100 million PBMCs were counted, and genomic DNA was extracted using the QIAamp DNA Blood Mini kit. After blood collection by leukapheresis, PBMCs were isolated using Ficoll-Histopaque density gradient centrifugation and then cryopreserved in the vapor phase of liquid nitrogen. The germline V gene provides CDR1 MDHEN and CDR2 SYDVKM. The junction carries 9 bases between V and J, which are trimmed by 2 bases and 2 bases respectively. The CDR3 runs 14 amino acids, cysteine and phenylalanine included. Left in the record is the CDR3 DNA by itself, 42 bases read in frame from the first base. Using the deep immunoSEQ assay, TCR CDR3 regions were amplified from genomic DNA by multiplex PCR. Genomic DNA extracted from each cell subset was distributed evenly over all wells of several immunoSEQ 96-well plates, and each plate served as one replicate. For unsorted PBMC, around 330 ng genomic DNA, equal to 30,000 or so T cell genomes, was loaded into each replicate PCR. Ten immunoSEQ deep assay plates were used to sequence unsorted PBMC genomic DNA. Purified libraries were measured with a Qubit 3.0 fluorometer, size-checked on a Bioanalyzer 2100, and measured again with the KAPA Library Quantification kit. A separate single-read 150-cycle Illumina NextSeq 550 flow cell was used to sequence each immunoSEQ 96-well plate. The paper's data handling went like this. Because the immunoSEQ output included only junctional sequences and no quality scores, the filtering could not be the same as the filtering used for full-length reads. Sequences were annotated with PyIR, a Python wrapper for IgBLAST v1.9, using IMGT germline references to assign V/J genes and CDR3. Reads were removed for weak V/J assignments (E-value above 1e-6), missing CDR3, stop codons, out-of-frame junctions, or ambiguous translated residues. V3J clonotypes were defined by identical inferred V gene, J gene, and CDR3 amino acid sequence. Percentage overlap between repertoires was calculated by dividing the number of shared unique clonotypes by the size of the smaller repertoire. RTK rarefaction, the Chao1 estimator, and Recon v2.1 estimates of unobserved clonotypes were used to assess repertoire richness. This is the immuneACCESS table as TCRdb keeps it, with only in-frame sequences that have V and J called. A part of the clones is gone; compared with another copy, unresolved V genes explain less than half, and the rest is unexplained. That table gives V, J and clone size, and the DNA gave D and trimming. In this sample the table shows about half a million clones, 81% of which occur a single time. Of the sample, 9.5% to 15% is held by the ten largest clones.

Points the paper makes about the study in general: Pairwise subsampling indicated that sequencing depth was expected to affect the degree of clonotype sharing among donors. The small number of donors limited the genetic and exposure-history diversity represented. Sampling was restricted to blood, and TCR repertoires in tissues likely differ from the TCR repertoires found in blood.

The sample comprised PBMCs. This TCR came from a woman in her thirties or forties in good health. Some clones in this sample may be carry-over from other donors' samples. The sequence links TRBV28 to TRBJ1-2; the D gene lacks a confident call. The DNA sequence is as follows: TGTGCCAGCAGTTTAACAGCAATAAACTATGGCTACACCTTC. Translation gives CASSLTAINYGYTF.